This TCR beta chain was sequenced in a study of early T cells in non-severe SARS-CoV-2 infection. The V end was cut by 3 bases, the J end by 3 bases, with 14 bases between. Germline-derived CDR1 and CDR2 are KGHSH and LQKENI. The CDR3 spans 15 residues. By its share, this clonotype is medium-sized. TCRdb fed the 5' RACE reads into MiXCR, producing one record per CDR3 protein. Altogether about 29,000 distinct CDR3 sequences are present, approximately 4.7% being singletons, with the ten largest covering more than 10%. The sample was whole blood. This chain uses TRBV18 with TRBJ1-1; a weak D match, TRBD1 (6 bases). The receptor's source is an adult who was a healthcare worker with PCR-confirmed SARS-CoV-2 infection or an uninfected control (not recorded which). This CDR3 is CASSPGQFTYTEAFF. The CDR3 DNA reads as TGTGCCAGCTCACCTGGACAGTTTACTTACACTGAAGCTTTCTTT.